One and the same sample provided the 24 T cell receptor beta chains below, sequenced in a study of blood T cell repertoires in COVID-19 (dated by TCRdb to 2018 to 2021). Library prep was done by the immunoSEQ multiplex PCR assay. Imported from immuneACCESS, the table was reduced by TCRdb to in-frame sequences with V and J called. These copies leave out some clones; in studies compared against another copy, an unresolved V gene accounts for under half, and the cause of the remainder is not known. The sample table contains over 150,000 clones; only one count was recorded for more than 85% of them. The ten largest clones take up around 0.53% of the sample. The sample consisted of peripheral blood. The receptors originated from a man in his fifties with acute or convalescent COVID-19.

The chain joins TRBV2 to TRBJ2-5, with 12 bases fitting TRBD1. With V trimmed by 2 bases and J by 7 bases, 5 bases remained unmatched. The CDR3 is 15 amino acids. Germline-derived CDR1 and CDR2 are SNHLY and FYNNEI. CDR3 amino acids: CASSESGQGAGTQYF. For the CDR3, the DNA is TGTGCCAGCAGTGAATCGGGACAGGGGGCCGGGACCCAGTACTTC.

This chain uses TRBV3-1 (or the pseudogene TRBV3-2) with TRBJ1-1; D gene uncertain. Looked up from germline, CDR1 is LGHDT and CDR2 is YNNKEL (reference sequence). CDR3 size: 13 residues. V was shortened by 5 bases and J by 3 bases, with 10 bases between the two germline ends. CDR3 DNA sequence: TGTGCCAGCAGCAGGCAGGAGGACACTGAAGCTTTCTTT. Encoded protein: CASSRQEDTEAFF.

This sequence joins TRBV2 and TRBJ2-7, with TRBD1 identical over 9 bases. The CDR3 has 17 residues. J was trimmed by 2 bases and V by 4 bases; bases with no gene match: 12. The germline V gene encodes CDR1 SNHLY and CDR2 FYNNEI. The CDR3 region has the DNA TGTGCCAGCAGTGGGGAAACCGGGACAGGGATCCCCTACGAGCAGTACGTC. It translates to CASSGETGTGIPYEQYV.

This chain connects TRBV18 to TRBJ1-2; 9 bases are shared with TRBD1. V lost 6 bases, J lost 7 bases, and 15 bases stayed unmatched. Germline CDR1 and CDR2: KGHSH and LQKENI. The CDR3 length is 16 residues. The CDR3 DNA follows: TGTGCCAGCTCCCGGGACAGGGAGCCCTCGGGGAGTGGCTACACCTTC. This sequence encodes CASSRDREPSGSGYTF.

This chain uses TRBV3-1 (or the pseudogene TRBV3-2) with TRBJ2-7, with 12 nucleotides matching TRBD2. This CDR3 contains 15 residues. The ends lost 4 bases at V and 2 bases at J; junction bases unmatched: 3. Per germline, CDR1 LGHDT and CDR2 YNNKEL (reference sequence). For the CDR3, the DNA is TGTGCCAGCAGCCGAGGACTAGCGGGAACCTACGAGCAGTACTTC. This translates into CASSRGLAGTYEQYF.

This rearrangement joins TRBV27 to TRBJ2-7; a weak D match, TRBD2 (5 bases). This CDR3 contains 15 residues. V lost 2 bases and J 6 bases, leaving 17 bases between the germline ends. CDR1 is MNHEY and CDR2 is SMNVEV in the germline V gene (reference sequence). The CDR3 region is CASSLRSSSFSEQYF. CDR3 sequence (DNA): TGTGCCAGCAGTTTACGTTCTAGCTCCTTCTCCGAGCAGTACTTC.

The chain carries TRBV7-9 and TRBJ2-7; 8 nucleotides match TRBD1. The CDR3 runs to 16 residues. Unmatched junction bases numbered 12, after V lost 5 bases and J lost 3 bases. CDR1 and CDR2 (germline): SEHNR, FQNEAQ (reference sequence). CDR3 sequence reads: CASSPGQGGIDYEQYF. The CDR3 DNA follows: TGTGCCAGCAGCCCCGGACAGGGCGGGATCGACTACGAGCAGTACTTC.

The rearrangement uses TRBV19 and TRBJ2-2; possible D gene TRBD1, 5 bases. CDR3 length: 15 residues. The V gene's germline CDR1 is LNHDA and CDR2 SQIVND (reference sequence). Trimming stripped 6 bases from V and 5 bases from J, with 16 bases between. The chain's CDR3 is CASSLTSSGTGELFF. CDR3 DNA: TGTGCCAGTAGCCTGACATCGTCAGGGACCGGGGAGCTGTTTTTT.

The chain links TRBV28 to TRBJ1-3; 8 bases map to TRBD1. The CDR3 sequence is 13 residues long. The germline V gene has CDR1 MDHEN and CDR2 SYDVKM. The V gene end was trimmed by 10 bases and the J gene end by 3 bases; junction bases not matched to a gene: 5. For the CDR3, the DNA is TGTGCCACCCAGGGGGCTCTTGGAAACACCATATATTTT. Encoded protein: CATQGALGNTIYF.

J is TRBJ1-1 and V is TRBV6-5; D is uncertain. V lost 0 bases and J 5 bases, leaving 13 bases between the germline ends. The CDR3 has 15 residues. Germline V gene sequence: CDR1 MNHEY, CDR2 SVGAGI. This CDR3 reads CASSYSGLAGTEAFF. CDR3 nucleotides: TGTGCCAGCAGTTACTCCGGACTTGCGGGGACTGAAGCTTTCTTT.

This clone was recorded once. The chain employs TRBV6-6 and TRBJ1-4; TRBD1 matches 8 bases. The CDR3 has 15 residues. Germline V lookup: CDR1 MNHNY, CDR2 SVGAGI (reference sequence). V lost 6 bases to trimming and J lost 4 bases; unmatched junction nucleotides: 7. The CDR3 region has the DNA TGTGCCAGCAGGCCTCAGGGGGCCCGTAATGAAAAACTGTTTTTT. Its protein product is CASRPQGARNEKLFF.

The gene calls are TRBV7-6 and TRBJ2-2, with 8 bases matching TRBD1. This CDR3 comprises 16 residues. CDR1 is SGHVS, CDR2 FNYEAQ, per germline. Unmatched junction bases numbered 5, after V lost 1 base and J lost 4 bases. The CDR3 reads CASSLGQGAITGELFF. The CDR3, as DNA: TGTGCCAGCAGCTTAGGGCAGGGGGCTATCACCGGGGAGCTGTTTTTT.

The rearrangement links TRBV4-3 to TRBJ1-5; D is undetermined. This CDR3 spans 15 amino acids. V was shortened by 0 bases and J by 7 bases, with 13 bases between the two germline ends. CDR1 and CDR2 from the germline V gene are LGHNA and YSLEER. The CDR3 is CASSQDHGARQPQHF. CDR3 DNA: TGCGCCAGCAGCCAAGATCATGGTGCGCGCCAGCCCCAGCATTTT.

Only one count was recorded for this clone. This sequence joins TRBV29-1 and TRBJ1-1, with 7 nucleotides matching TRBD1. CDR3 length equals 13 residues. V trimming: 4 bases; J trimming: 3 bases; junction bases outside the gene matches: 5. The germline gives CDR1 SQVTM, CDR2 ANQGSEA. The CDR3 here is CSVGWQGDTEAFF. The CDR3 nucleotides read TGCAGCGTTGGTTGGCAGGGGGACACTGAAGCTTTCTTT.

This clone has a single count. The chain has TRBV27 and TRBJ2-7, with 10 bases fitting TRBD1. Germline V gene lookup returns CDR1 MNHEY and CDR2 SMNVEV (reference sequence). The length of the CDR3 is 18 residues. J gave up 2 bases and V 3 bases, and 13 bases lay outside the gene matches. The CDR3 coding sequence is TGTGCCAGCAGTTTTGTCCCCACCTCGGGACAGGGGACCTACGAGCAGTACTTC. Protein: CASSFVPTSGQGTYEQYF.

The J gene is TRBJ2-2, the V gene TRBV6-2 or TRBV6-3, with 11 bases identical to TRBD2. The V gene's germline CDR1 is MNHEY and CDR2 SVGEGT. V was pared by 2 bases and J by 1 base, with 3 bases of the junction left unmatched. The CDR3 is 17 residues long. In DNA form, the CDR3 reads TGTGCCAGCAGTTACACTCTAGCGGGGGGGAACACCGGGGAGCTGTTTTTT. Translated: CASSYTLAGGNTGELFF.

This chain connects TRBV2 to TRBJ1-6, with TRBD1 matching over 9 bases. Trimming at V came to 7 bases and at J to 10 bases, leaving 8 bases not matched to a gene. The CDR3 has 14 residues. Germline loops: CDR1 SNHLY, CDR2 FYNNEI. The CDR3 reads CASIRGQGKSPLHF. Written as DNA, the CDR3 is TGTGCCAGCATACGGGGACAGGGAAAGTCACCCCTCCACTTT.

V usage is TRBV9 and J usage is TRBJ2-3, with 7 nucleotides matching TRBD1. Germline CDR1 is SGDLS and CDR2 is YYNGEE. The J segment lost 0 bases and the V segment lost 0 bases, leaving 1 base of the junction unmatched. The CDR3 loop spans 15 amino acids. CDR3 loop: CASSVGTGSTDTQYF. CDR3 nucleotide sequence: TGTGCCAGCAGCGTAGGGACAGGAAGCACAGATACGCAGTATTTT.

This clone showed up just a few times. V is TRBV6-4 and J is TRBJ1-5; no firm D call. The CDR3 runs 15 residues. Trimming pared 3 bases from V and 5 bases from J, leaving 14 bases between. Germline V gene lookup returns CDR1 MRHNA and CDR2 SNTAGT. CDR3: CASSEGRTDYQPQHF. The CDR3 coding sequence is TGTGCCAGCAGTGAAGGCCGCACGGACTATCAGCCCCAGCATTTT.

In its sample, this clone was seen many times. This chain connects TRBV5-4 to TRBJ2-2; a possible D gene is TRBD2 (5 bases). Germline V gene lookup returns CDR1 SGHNT and CDR2 YYREEE (reference sequence). The germline V and J ends were trimmed by 1 base and 4 bases, with 14 bases remaining between them. CDR3 length: 16 amino acids. CDR3 loop: CASSLSGRGFTGELFF. In DNA, the CDR3 is TGTGCCAGCAGCTTGTCCGGTCGGGGATTCACCGGGGAGCTGTTTTTT.

J is TRBJ2-7 and V is TRBV3-1 (or the pseudogene TRBV3-2), with 9 bases aligning to TRBD2. Looked up from germline, CDR1 is LGHDT and CDR2 is YNNKEL (reference sequence). Unmatched junction bases numbered 2, after V lost 1 base and J lost 1 base. This CDR3 has 15 amino acids. The CDR3: CASSQASGVSYEQYV. CDR3 DNA sequence: TGTGCCAGCAGCCAAGCTAGCGGGGTTTCCTACGAGCAGTACGTC.

The J gene is TRBJ2-3, the V gene TRBV10-1; D uncertain. Trimming stripped 4 bases from V and 6 bases from J, with 5 bases between. CDR1 is WNHNN and CDR2 is SYGVQD in the germline V gene (reference sequence). The CDR3 runs to 11 residues. In nucleotides, the CDR3 is TGCGCCAGCAGTGGGAGCGATACGCAGTATTTT. Translated: CASSGSDTQYF.

This clone showed up just once. The chain recombines TRBV28 with TRBJ1-4, with D hard to call. CDR1 and CDR2 (germline): MDHEN, SYDVKM. The CDR3 is 15 amino acids. Trimming took 7 bases from V and 0 from J, leaving 12 bases between them. CDR3 region: CASTRAAPTNEKLFF. The CDR3 nucleotides read TGTGCCAGCACGCGGGCGGCCCCAACTAATGAAAAACTGTTTTTT.

This chain connects TRBV25-1 to TRBJ2-7; 9 bases line up with TRBD2. The length of the CDR3 is 14 residues. Germline-derived CDR1 and CDR2 are MGHDK and SYGVNS. Trimming at V came to 1 base and at J to 7 bases, leaving 5 bases not matched to a gene. For the CDR3, the DNA is TGTGCCAGCAGTGAATTCGGGACTAGCTTAGAGCAGTACTTC. Amino acid sequence: CASSEFGTSLEQYF.